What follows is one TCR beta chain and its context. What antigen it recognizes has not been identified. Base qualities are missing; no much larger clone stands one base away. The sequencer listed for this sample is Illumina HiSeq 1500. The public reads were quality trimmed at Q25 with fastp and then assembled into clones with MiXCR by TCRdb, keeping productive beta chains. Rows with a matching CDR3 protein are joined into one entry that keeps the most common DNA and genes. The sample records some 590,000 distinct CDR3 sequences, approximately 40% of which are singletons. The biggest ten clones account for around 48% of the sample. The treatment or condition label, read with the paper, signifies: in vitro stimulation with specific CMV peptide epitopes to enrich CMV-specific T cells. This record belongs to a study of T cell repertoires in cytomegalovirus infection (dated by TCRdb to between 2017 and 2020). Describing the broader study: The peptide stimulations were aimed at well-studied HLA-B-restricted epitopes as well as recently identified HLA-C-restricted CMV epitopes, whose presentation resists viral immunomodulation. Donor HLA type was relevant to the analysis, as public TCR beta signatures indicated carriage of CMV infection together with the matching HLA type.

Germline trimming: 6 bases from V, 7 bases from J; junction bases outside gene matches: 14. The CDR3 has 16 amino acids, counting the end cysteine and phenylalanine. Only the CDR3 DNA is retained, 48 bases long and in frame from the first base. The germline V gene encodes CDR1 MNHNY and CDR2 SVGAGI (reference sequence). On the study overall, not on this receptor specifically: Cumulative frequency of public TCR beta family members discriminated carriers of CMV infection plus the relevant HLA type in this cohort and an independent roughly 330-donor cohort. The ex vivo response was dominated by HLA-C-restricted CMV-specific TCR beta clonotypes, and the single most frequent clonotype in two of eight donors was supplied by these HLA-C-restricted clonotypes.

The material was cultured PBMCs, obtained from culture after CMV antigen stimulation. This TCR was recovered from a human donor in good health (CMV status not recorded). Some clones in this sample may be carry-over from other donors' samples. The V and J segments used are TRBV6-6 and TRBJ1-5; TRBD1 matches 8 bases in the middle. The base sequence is TGTGCCAGCAGCCACCCGGGACAGGTGACGGGACAGCCCCAGCATTTT. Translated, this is CASSHPGQVTGQPQHF.